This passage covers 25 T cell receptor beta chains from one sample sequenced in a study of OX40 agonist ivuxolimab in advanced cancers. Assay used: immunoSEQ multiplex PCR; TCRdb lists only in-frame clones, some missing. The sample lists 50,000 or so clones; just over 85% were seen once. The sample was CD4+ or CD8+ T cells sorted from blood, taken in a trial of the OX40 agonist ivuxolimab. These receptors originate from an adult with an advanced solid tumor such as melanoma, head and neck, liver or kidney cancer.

CDR3 residues: CASSVGGFGNQPQHF. CDR3 sequence (DNA): TGTGCCAGCAGCGTGGGGGGGTTCGGCAATCAGCCCCAGCATTTT. This chain joins TRBV5-6 and TRBJ1-5, with a weak D call TRBD1 (5 bases). Germline values: CDR1 SGHDT, CDR2 YYEEEE. V lost 4 bases to trimming and J lost 2 bases, with 13 bases between them. The CDR3 is made up of 15 amino acids.

The CDR3 nucleotides read TGTGCCAGCAGCCCAGGGGGACTCCTATCCTACAATGAGCAGTTCTTC. Translating gives CASSPGGLLSYNEQFF. The V gene is TRBV7-8, the J gene TRBJ2-1, with D possibly being TRBD1 (7 bases). Germline V gene sequence: CDR1 SGHVS, CDR2 FQNEAQ. With 5 bases removed from V and 1 base from J, the gap between germline ends came to 15 bases. The CDR3 has 16 amino acids.

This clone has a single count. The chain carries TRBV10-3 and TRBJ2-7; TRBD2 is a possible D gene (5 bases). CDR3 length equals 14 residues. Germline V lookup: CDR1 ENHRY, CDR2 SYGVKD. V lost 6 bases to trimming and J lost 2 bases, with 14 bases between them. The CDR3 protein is CAIRAGDPAYEQYF. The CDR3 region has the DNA TGTGCCATCAGGGCCGGGGATCCCGCCTACGAGCAGTACTTC.

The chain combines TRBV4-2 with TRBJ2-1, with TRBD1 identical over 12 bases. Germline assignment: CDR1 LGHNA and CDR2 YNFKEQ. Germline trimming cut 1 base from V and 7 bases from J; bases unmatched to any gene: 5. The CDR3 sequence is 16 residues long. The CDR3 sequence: CASSQGGTGGLNEQFF. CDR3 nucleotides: TGTGCCAGCAGCCAAGGAGGGACAGGGGGCTTGAATGAGCAGTTCTTC.

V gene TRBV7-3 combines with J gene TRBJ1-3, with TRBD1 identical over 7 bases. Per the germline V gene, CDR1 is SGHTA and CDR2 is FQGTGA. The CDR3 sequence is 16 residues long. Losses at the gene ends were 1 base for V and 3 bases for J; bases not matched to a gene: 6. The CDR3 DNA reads TGTGCCAGCAGCTTAAAAGGGCAGGGGGTTGGAAACACCATATATTTT. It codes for CASSLKGQGVGNTIYF.

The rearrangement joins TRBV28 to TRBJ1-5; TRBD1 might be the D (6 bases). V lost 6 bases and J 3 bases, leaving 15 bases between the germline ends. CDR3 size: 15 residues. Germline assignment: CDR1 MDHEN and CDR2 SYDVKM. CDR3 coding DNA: TGTGCCAGCAGGGGGGCAAAGGGGTACAATCAGCCCCAGCATTTT. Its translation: CASRGAKGYNQPQHF.

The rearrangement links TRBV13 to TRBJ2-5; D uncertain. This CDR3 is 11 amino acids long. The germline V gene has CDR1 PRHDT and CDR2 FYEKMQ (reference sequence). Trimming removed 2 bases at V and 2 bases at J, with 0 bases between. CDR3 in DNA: TGTGCCAGCAGCTTACAAGAGACCCAGTACTTC. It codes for CASSLQETQYF.

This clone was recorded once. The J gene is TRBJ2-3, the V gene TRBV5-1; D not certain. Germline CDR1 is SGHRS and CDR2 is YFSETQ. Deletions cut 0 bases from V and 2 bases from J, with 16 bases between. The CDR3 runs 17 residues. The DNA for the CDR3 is TGCGCCAGCAGCTTGGACGGTACAGCTCCGGACACAGATACGCAGTATTTT. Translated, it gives CASSLDGTAPDTDTQYF.

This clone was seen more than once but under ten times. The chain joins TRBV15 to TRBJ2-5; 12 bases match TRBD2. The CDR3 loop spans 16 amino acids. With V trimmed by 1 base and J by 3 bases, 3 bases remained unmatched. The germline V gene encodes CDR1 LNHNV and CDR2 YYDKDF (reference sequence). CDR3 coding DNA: TGTGCCACCAGCAGAGGCGCTAGCGGGAGGGAAGAGACCCAGTACTTC. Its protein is CATSRGASGREETQYF.

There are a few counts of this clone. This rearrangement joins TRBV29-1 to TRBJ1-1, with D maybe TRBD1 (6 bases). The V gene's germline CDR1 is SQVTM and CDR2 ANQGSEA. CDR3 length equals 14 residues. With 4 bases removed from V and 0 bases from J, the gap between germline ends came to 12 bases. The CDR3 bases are TGCAGCGTTGGGAGTCCAGGGGTGAACACTGAAGCTTTCTTT. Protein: CSVGSPGVNTEAFF.

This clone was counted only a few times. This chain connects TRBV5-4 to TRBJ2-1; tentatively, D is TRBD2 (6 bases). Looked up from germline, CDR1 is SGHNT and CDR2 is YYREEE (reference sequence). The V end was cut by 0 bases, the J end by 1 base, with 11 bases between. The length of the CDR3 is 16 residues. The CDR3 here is CASSLGFGGSYNEQFF. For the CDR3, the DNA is TGTGCCAGCAGCTTGGGTTTTGGGGGGTCCTACAATGAGCAGTTCTTC.

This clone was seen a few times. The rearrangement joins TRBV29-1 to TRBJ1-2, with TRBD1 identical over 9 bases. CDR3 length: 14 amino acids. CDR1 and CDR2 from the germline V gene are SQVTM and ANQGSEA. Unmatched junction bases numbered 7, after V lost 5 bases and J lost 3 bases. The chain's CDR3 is CSVTSTGGDYGYTF. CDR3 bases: TGCAGCGTTACGAGTACAGGGGGCGACTATGGCTACACCTTC.

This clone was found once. CDR3 sequence: CASSQPPQMDRATDTQYF. Here the CDR3 DNA reads TGTGCCAGCAGCCAACCACCTCAGATGGACAGGGCCACAGATACGCAGTATTTT. V gene TRBV4-2 combines with J gene TRBJ2-3; 8 nucleotides match TRBD1. Germline-derived CDR1 and CDR2 are LGHNA and YNFKEQ. The ends lost 2 bases at V and 2 bases at J; junction bases unmatched: 12. The length of the CDR3 is 18 residues.

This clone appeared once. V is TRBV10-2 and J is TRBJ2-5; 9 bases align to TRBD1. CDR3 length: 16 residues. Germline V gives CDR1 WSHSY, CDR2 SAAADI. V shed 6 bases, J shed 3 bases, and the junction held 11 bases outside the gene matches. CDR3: CASRGSGTGTKETQYF. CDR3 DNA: TGCGCCAGCAGGGGATCCGGGACAGGGACTAAAGAGACCCAGTACTTC.

The CDR3 loop reads CASRTGLGSGELFF. The CDR3 DNA follows: TGTGCCAGTCGGACAGGCCTAGGATCCGGGGAGCTGTTTTTT. The chain recombines TRBV19 with TRBJ2-2; 7 bases are shared with TRBD1. There are 14 residues in the CDR3. Germline V gene sequence: CDR1 LNHDA, CDR2 SQIVND (reference sequence). With 8 bases clipped from V and 6 bases from J, the junction kept 9 bases outside the gene matches. Complete variable domain (other parts from reference TRBV19 and TRBJ2-2): DGGITQSPKYLFRKEGQNVTLSCEQNLNHDAMYWYRQDPGQGLRLIYYSQIVNDFQKGDIAEGYSVSREKKESFPLTVTSAQKNPTAFYLCASRTGLGSGELFFGEGSRLTVL.

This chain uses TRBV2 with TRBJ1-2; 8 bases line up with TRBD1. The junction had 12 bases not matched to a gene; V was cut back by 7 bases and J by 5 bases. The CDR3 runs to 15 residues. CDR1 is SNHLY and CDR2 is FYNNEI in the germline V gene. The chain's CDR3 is CASKAGPTGGYGYTF. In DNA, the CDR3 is TGTGCCAGCAAAGCCGGGCCTACAGGGGGGTATGGCTACACCTTC. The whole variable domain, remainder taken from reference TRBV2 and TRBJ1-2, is EPEVTQTPSHQVTQMGQEVILRCVPISNHLYFYWYRQILGQKVEFLVSFYNNEISEKSEIFDDQFSVERPDGSNFTLKIRSTKLEDSAMYFCASKAGPTGGYGYTFGSGTRLTVV.

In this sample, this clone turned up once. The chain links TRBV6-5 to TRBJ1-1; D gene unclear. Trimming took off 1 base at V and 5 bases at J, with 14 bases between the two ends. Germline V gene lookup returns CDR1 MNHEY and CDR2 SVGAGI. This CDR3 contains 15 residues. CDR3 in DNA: TGTGCCAGCAGTTACTATGGATCCCTAAGGACTGAAGCTTTCTTT. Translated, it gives CASSYYGSLRTEAFF.

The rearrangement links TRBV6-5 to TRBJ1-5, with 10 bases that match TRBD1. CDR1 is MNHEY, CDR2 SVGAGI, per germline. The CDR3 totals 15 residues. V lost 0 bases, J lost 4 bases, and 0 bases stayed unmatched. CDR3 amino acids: CASSYSDRGNQPQHF. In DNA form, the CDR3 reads TGTGCCAGCAGTTACTCGGACAGGGGGAATCAGCCCCAGCATTTT.

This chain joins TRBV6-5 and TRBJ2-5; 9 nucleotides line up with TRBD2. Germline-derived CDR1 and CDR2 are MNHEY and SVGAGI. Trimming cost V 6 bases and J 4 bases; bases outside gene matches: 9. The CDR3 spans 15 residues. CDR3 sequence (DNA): TGTGCCAGCAGCCTCTCTGGACTAGCGAGAGAGACCCAGTACTTC. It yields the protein CASSLSGLARETQYF.

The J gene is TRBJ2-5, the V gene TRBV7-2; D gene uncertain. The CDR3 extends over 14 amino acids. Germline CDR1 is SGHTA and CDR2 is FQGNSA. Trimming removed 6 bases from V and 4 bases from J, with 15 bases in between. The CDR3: CASSPGPRRETQYF. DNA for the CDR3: TGTGCCAGCAGTCCCGGACCGAGACGAGAGACCCAGTACTTC.

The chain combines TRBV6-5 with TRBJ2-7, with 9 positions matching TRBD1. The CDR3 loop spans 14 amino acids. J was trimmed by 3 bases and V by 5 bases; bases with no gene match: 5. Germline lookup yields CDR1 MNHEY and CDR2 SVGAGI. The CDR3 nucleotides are TGTGCCAGCAGTAGGGACAGGGCGGGCTACGAGCAGTACTTC. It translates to CASSRDRAGYEQYF.

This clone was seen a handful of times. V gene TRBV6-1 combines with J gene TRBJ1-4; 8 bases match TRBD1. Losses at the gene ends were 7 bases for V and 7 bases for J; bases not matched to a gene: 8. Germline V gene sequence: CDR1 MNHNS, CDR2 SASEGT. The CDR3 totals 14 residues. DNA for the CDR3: TGTGCCAGCATCGACAGGGGAAACGGTGAAAAACTGTTTTTT. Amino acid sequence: CASIDRGNGEKLFF.

CDR3 region: CATSTTRQDPYGYTF. For the CDR3, the DNA is TGTGCCACCAGCACCACCAGACAGGACCCCTATGGCTACACCTTC. The rearrangement links TRBV15 to TRBJ1-2; weak D call: TRBD1 (6 bases). The CDR3 is 15 residues long. The V end was cut by 4 bases, the J end by 4 bases, with 16 bases between. Germline values: CDR1 LNHNV, CDR2 YYDKDF (reference sequence).

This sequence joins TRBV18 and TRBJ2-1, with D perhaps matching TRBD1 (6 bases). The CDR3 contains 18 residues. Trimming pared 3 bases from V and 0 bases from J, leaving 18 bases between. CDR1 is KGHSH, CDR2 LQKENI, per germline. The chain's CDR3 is CASSPTFVRQDSYNEQFF. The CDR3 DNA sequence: TGTGCCAGCTCACCGACATTTGTTAGACAGGACTCCTACAATGAGCAGTTCTTC.

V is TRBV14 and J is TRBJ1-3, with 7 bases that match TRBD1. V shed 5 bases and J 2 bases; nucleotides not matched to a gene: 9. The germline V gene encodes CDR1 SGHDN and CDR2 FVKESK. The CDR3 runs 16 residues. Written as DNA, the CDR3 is TGTGCCAGCAGCGTAGACAGGGTGATGGCTGGAAACACCATATATTTT. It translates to CASSVDRVMAGNTIYF.